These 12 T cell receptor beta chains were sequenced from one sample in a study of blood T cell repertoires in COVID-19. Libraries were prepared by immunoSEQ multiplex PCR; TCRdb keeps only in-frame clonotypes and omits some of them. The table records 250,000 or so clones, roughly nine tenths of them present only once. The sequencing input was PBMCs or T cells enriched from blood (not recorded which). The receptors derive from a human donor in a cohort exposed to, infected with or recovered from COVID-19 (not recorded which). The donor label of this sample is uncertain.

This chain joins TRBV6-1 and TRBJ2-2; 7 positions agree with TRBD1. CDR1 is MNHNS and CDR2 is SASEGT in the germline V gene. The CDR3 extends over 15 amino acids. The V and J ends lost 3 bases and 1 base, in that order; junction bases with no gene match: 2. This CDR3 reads CASSEGQRNTGELFF. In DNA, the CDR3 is TGTGCCAGCAGTGAGGGACAGAGGAACACCGGGGAGCTGTTTTTT.

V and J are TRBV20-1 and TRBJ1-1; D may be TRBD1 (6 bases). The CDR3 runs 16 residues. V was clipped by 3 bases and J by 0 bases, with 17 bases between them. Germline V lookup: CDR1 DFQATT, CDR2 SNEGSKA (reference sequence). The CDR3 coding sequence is TGCAGTGCTAGTCTCCAGAGGACAGCAATGAACACTGAAGCTTTCTTT. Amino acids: CSASLQRTAMNTEAFF.

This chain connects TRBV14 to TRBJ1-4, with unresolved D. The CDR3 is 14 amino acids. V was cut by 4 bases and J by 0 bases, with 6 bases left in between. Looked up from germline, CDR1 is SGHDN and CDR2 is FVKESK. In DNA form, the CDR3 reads TGTGCCAGCAGCCTTGCTACAACTAATGAAAAACTGTTTTTT. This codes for CASSLATTNEKLFF.

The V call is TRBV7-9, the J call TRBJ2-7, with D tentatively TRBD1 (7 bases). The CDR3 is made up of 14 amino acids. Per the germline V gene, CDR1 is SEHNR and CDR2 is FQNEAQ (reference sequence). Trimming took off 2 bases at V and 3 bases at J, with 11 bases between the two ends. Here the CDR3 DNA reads TGTGCCAGCAGCTTAATGCAGGGGGGCTACGAGCAGTACTTC. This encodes CASSLMQGGYEQYF.

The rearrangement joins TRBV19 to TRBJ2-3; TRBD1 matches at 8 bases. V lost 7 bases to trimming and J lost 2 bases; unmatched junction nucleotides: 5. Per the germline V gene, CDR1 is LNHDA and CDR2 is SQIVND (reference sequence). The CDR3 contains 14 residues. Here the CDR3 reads CASKGQAITDTQYF. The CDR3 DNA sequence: TGTGCCAGTAAGGGACAGGCGATCACAGATACGCAGTATTTT.

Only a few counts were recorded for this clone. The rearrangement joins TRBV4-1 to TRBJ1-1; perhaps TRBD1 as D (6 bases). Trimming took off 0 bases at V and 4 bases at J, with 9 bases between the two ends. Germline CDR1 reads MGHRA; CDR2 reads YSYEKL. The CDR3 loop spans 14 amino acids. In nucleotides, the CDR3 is TGCGCCAGCAGCCAAGATCAGGGGAGCACTGAAGCTTTCTTT. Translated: CASSQDQGSTEAFF.

CDR3 nucleotide sequence: TGTGCCAGCAGTTTTAGCCAGGGGGCTCTGGGTGAGCAGTTCTTC. It yields the protein CASSFSQGALGEQFF. The V gene is TRBV27, the J gene TRBJ2-1, with 8 nucleotides matching TRBD1. The CDR3 runs to 15 residues. V lost 3 bases to trimming and J lost 9 bases; unmatched junction nucleotides: 10. Per germline, CDR1 MNHEY and CDR2 SMNVEV (reference sequence).

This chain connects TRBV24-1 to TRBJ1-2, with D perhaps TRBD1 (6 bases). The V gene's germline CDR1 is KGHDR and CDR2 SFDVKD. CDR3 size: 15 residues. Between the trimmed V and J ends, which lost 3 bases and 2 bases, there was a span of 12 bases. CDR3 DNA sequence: TGTGCCACCAGTGATACGGGACACTTAAACTATGGCTACACCTTC. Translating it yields CATSDTGHLNYGYTF.

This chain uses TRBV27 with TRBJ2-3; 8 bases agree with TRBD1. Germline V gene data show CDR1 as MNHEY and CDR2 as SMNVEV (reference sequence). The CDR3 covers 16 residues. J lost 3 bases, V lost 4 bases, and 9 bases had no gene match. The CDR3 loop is CASSSPGQARTDTQYF. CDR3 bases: TGTGCCAGCAGTTCACCGGGACAGGCGAGAACAGATACGCAGTATTTT.

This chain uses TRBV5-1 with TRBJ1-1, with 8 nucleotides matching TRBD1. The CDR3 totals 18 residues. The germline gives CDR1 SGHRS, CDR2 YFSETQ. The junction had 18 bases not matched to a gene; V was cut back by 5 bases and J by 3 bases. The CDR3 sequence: CASRPKDRDQYEYTEAFF. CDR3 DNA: TGCGCCAGCAGACCCAAGGACAGGGACCAATACGAGTACACTGAAGCTTTCTTT.

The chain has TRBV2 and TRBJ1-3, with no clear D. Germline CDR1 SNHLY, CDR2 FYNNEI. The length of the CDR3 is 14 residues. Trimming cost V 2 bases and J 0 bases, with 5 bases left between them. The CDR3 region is CASSEWSSGNTIYF. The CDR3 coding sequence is TGTGCCAGCAGTGAATGGAGCTCTGGAAACACCATATATTTT.

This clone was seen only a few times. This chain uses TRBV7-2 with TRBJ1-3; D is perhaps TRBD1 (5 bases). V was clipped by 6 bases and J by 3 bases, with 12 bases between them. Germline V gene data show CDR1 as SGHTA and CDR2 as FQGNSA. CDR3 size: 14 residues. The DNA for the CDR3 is TGTGCCAGCAGAGGGGTGGGGCGTGGAAACACCATATATTTT. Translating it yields CASRGVGRGNTIYF.